These 21 T cell receptor beta chains originate from one sample sequenced in a study of T cell responses to AZD1222 COVID-19 vaccine. Libraries were prepared by immunoSEQ multiplex PCR; TCRdb keeps only in-frame clonotypes and omits some of them. The sample records more than 70,000 clones, 70% to 90% being singletons. The specimen comprised peripheral blood, sampled on day 0 of AZD1222 vaccination. These receptors were taken from an adult in good health.

V is TRBV11-3 and J is TRBJ1-1; 10 bases line up with TRBD1. This CDR3 has 13 amino acids. Germline CDR1 reads SGHNT; CDR2 reads YENEEA. J lost 3 bases, V lost 6 bases, and 1 base had no gene match. CDR3 in amino acids: CASRGTGDTEAFF. The CDR3 DNA reads as TGTGCCAGCAGGGGGACAGGGGACACTGAAGCTTTCTTT. Using reference TRBV11-3 and TRBJ1-1 for the parts outside the CDR3, the full variable domain is EAGVVQSPRYKIIEKKQPVAFWCNPISGHNTLYWYLQNLGQGPELLIRYENEEAVDDSQLPKDRFSAERLKGVDSTLKIQPAELGDSAVYLCASRGTGDTEAFFGQGTRLTVV.

The chain is built from TRBV3-1 (or the pseudogene TRBV3-2) and TRBJ2-1; 9 bases are a match to TRBD2. Germline loops: CDR1 LGHDT, CDR2 YNNKEL (reference sequence). Trimming took 0 bases from V and 7 from J; bases not matched to a gene: 4. The CDR3 sequence is 15 residues long. The CDR3 nucleotides read TGTGCCAGCAGCCAAGACGATAGCGGGGGAAATGAGCAGTTCTTC. This translates into CASSQDDSGGNEQFF.

V is TRBV6-5 and J is TRBJ1-3; no firm D call. Germline loops: CDR1 MNHEY, CDR2 SVGAGI. The CDR3 is 13 amino acids. Deletions cut 6 bases from V and 0 bases from J, with 6 bases between. CDR3 protein: CASSPNSGNTIYF. The CDR3, as DNA: TGTGCCAGCAGCCCGAACTCTGGAAACACCATATATTTT.

J is TRBJ1-5 and V is TRBV9; D perhaps matches TRBD1 (5 bases). The V end lost 0 bases, the J end lost 4 bases, and 11 bases lay between the germline ends. The V gene's germline CDR1 is SGDLS and CDR2 YYNGEE. The CDR3 has 15 residues. The CDR3 DNA reads as TGTGCCAGCAGCGTAGGGCGGGACTCAAATCAGCCCCAGCATTTT. This codes for CASSVGRDSNQPQHF.

The rearrangement uses TRBV3-1 (or the pseudogene TRBV3-2) and TRBJ2-5; 10 bases match TRBD1. Germline V gene sequence: CDR1 LGHDT, CDR2 YNNKEL (reference sequence). V trimming: 7 bases; J trimming: 2 bases; junction bases outside the gene matches: 7. CDR3 length equals 15 residues. The chain's CDR3 is CASNSRDRGQETQYF. The CDR3 coding sequence is TGTGCCAGCAACTCCCGGGACAGGGGTCAAGAGACCCAGTACTTC.

V usage is TRBV20-1 and J usage is TRBJ2-5; 11 nucleotides line up with TRBD1. The CDR3 totals 14 residues. Trimming cost V 3 bases and J 3 bases; bases outside gene matches: 3. The germline CDR1 and CDR2 sequences are DFQATT and SNEGSKA (reference sequence). The CDR3 loop reads CSASRTGGEETQYF. The CDR3, as DNA: TGCAGTGCTAGTAGGACAGGGGGCGAAGAGACCCAGTACTTC.

The V gene is TRBV18, the J gene TRBJ1-4, with D perhaps TRBD1 (5 bases). The CDR3 contains 14 residues. V shed 2 bases and J shed 4 bases, with 8 bases lying between them. Germline CDR1 KGHSH, CDR2 LQKENI. The CDR3 loop is CASSPGTLNEKLFF. The CDR3 DNA sequence: TGTGCCAGCTCACCAGGGACTCTTAATGAAAAACTGTTTTTT.

The chain carries TRBV15 and TRBJ2-3; D possibly matches TRBD1 or TRBD2 (5 bases each). Trimming stripped 3 bases from V and 2 bases from J, with 15 bases between. The V gene's germline CDR1 is LNHNV and CDR2 YYDKDF (reference sequence). The CDR3 runs to 16 residues. The DNA for the CDR3 is TGTGCCACCAGCAGGGGGCAAGGGAGTTCCACAGATACGCAGTATTTT. This gives the protein CATSRGQGSSTDTQYF.

This clone has just one count. This chain connects TRBV28 to TRBJ2-7; D remains unclear. Trimming removed 5 bases at V and 1 base at J, with 6 bases between. The germline V gene encodes CDR1 MDHEN and CDR2 SYDVKM. This CDR3 comprises 12 residues. CDR3 loop: CASSLTSYEQYF. The CDR3 DNA reads as TGTGCCAGCAGTCTTACATCCTACGAGCAGTACTTC.

The chain employs TRBV19 and TRBJ1-1; D unresolved. Germline V lookup: CDR1 LNHDA, CDR2 SQIVND (reference sequence). V was cut by 0 bases and J by 3 bases, with 11 bases left in between. The CDR3 runs 15 residues. CDR3 region: CASSIDGRRDTEAFF. The CDR3 coding sequence is TGTGCCAGTAGTATAGATGGGAGACGGGACACTGAAGCTTTCTTT.

The chain links TRBV19 to TRBJ1-3; D gene uncertain. V was pared by 0 bases and J by 0 bases, with 12 bases between. Germline CDR1 is LNHDA and CDR2 is SQIVND (reference sequence). CDR3 size: 17 residues. CDR3 sequence: CASSIDADGGSGNTIYF. In nucleotides, the CDR3 is TGTGCCAGTAGTATAGATGCCGACGGAGGCTCTGGAAACACCATATATTTT.

This clone was detected once. The CDR3 here is CASTHYRYEQYF. The CDR3 coding sequence is TGTGCCAGCACCCATTACCGCTACGAGCAGTACTTC. The V and J genes are TRBV2 and TRBJ2-7; D gene unclear. The CDR3 has 12 residues. The ends were cut back, 7 bases at V and 3 bases at J, with 10 bases in the middle. Germline V gene lookup returns CDR1 SNHLY and CDR2 FYNNEI.

The genes are TRBV4-3 and TRBJ1-1; 11 bases match TRBD1. V shed 2 bases, J shed 4 bases, and the junction held 6 bases outside the gene matches. CDR3 length: 16 amino acids. The germline CDR1 and CDR2 sequences are LGHNA and YSLEER. The CDR3 reads CASSQTGQGVSTEAFF. Written as DNA, the CDR3 is TGCGCCAGCAGCCAAACGGGACAGGGGGTGAGCACTGAAGCTTTCTTT.

V and J are TRBV12-5 and TRBJ2-1; TRBD1 is a possible D gene (6 bases). The CDR3 extends over 14 amino acids. CDR1 LGHNT and CDR2 FRNRAP come from the germline V gene. V lost 6 bases to trimming and J lost 4 bases, with 13 bases between them. CDR3 DNA: TGTGCTAGTGGGCCGGGACACAATTACAATGAGCAGTTCTTC. This translates into CASGPGHNYNEQFF.

The chain employs TRBV5-1 and TRBJ2-1; TRBD2 aligns across 10 bases. CDR1 SGHRS and CDR2 YFSETQ come from the germline V gene. The V segment lost 5 bases and the J segment 2 bases; nucleotides outside the gene matches: 7. This CDR3 comprises 16 residues. CDR3 amino acids: CASSRTTSGTYNEQFF. CDR3 in DNA: TGCGCCAGCAGTCGAACAACTAGCGGGACCTACAATGAGCAGTTCTTC.

The sample holds one count of this clone. The chain links TRBV11-2 to TRBJ2-5; tentative D call: TRBD2 (7 bases). Per germline, CDR1 SGHAT and CDR2 FQNNGV. CDR3 length: 16 residues. Trimming took 5 bases from V and 2 from J, leaving 18 bases between them. This CDR3 reads CASSPWGRGGQETQYF. CDR3 bases: TGTGCCAGCAGCCCCTGGGGGCGCGGGGGACAAGAGACCCAGTACTTC.

V usage is TRBV7-3 and J usage is TRBJ2-5; a weak D match, TRBD1 (6 bases). The germline V gene has CDR1 SGHTA and CDR2 FQGTGA. The CDR3 totals 15 residues. V lost 5 bases and J 2 bases, leaving 15 bases between the germline ends. The CDR3, as DNA: TGTGCCAGCAGCCCCTGGGGGCAGGAACAAGAGACCCAGTACTTC. Translated: CASSPWGQEQETQYF.

J is TRBJ2-7 and V is TRBV7-6, with D tentatively TRBD2 (6 bases). The V gene's germline CDR1 is SGHVS and CDR2 FNYEAQ. V was clipped by 1 base and J by 5 bases, with 15 bases between them. This CDR3 spans 15 amino acids. DNA for the CDR3: TGTGCCAGCAGCTTAGACGTGGTAGGGAGGCACGAGCAGTACTTC. Its translation: CASSLDVVGRHEQYF.

This chain joins TRBV27 and TRBJ1-1, with a possible D match to TRBD1 (5 bases). The CDR3 loop spans 13 amino acids. Germline V gene lookup returns CDR1 MNHEY and CDR2 SMNVEV (reference sequence). The V gene lost 2 bases and the J gene lost 2 bases, with 6 bases spanning the gap. The CDR3 DNA is TGTGCCAGCAGTTTACAGGGTAACACTGAAGCTTTCTTT. The encoded protein is CASSLQGNTEAFF.

The chain recombines TRBV6-5 with TRBJ2-7; unclear D gene. The ends were cut back, 2 bases at V and 6 bases at J, with 8 bases in the middle. Germline V lookup: CDR1 MNHEY, CDR2 SVGAGI. There are 12 residues in the CDR3. CDR3 loop: CASSYGWVEQYF. In DNA form, the CDR3 reads TGTGCCAGCAGTTACGGGTGGGTCGAGCAGTACTTC.

This rearrangement joins TRBV6-5 to TRBJ1-6, with no clear D. Trimming removed 6 bases from V and 9 bases from J, with 12 bases in between. CDR3 length: 13 amino acids. The germline gives CDR1 MNHEY, CDR2 SVGAGI. The CDR3 DNA reads TGTGCCAGCAGGACACGTTCATCTTCACCCCTCCACTTT. Protein: CASRTRSSSPLHF.